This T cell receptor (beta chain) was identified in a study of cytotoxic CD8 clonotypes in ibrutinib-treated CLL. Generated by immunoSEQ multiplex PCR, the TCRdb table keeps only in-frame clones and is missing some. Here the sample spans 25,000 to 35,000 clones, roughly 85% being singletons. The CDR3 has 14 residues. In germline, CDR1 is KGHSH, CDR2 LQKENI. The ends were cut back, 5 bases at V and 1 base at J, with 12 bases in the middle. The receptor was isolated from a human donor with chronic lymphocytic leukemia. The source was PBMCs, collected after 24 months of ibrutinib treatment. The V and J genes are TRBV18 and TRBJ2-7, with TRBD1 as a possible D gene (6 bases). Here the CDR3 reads CASSKEQGSYEQYF. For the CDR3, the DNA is TGTGCCAGCTCAAAGGAACAGGGATCCTACGAGCAGTACTTC.